This T cell receptor (beta chain) emerged from a study of breast tumors, draining lymph nodes, adjacent tissues. General study findings and limits: Luminal-like breast cancer showed significantly higher tumor–nontumor repertoire similarity than basal-like. Tumor T cell lymph node origin was a supported hypothesis, not proven.

From the multiplex PCR reads, TCRdb called clonotypes with MiXCR, one entry per CDR3 protein. Among over 10,000 distinct CDR3 sequences listed, about 70% were seen once. Remarks on this clonotype: The target antigen is unknown.

The CDR3 runs 12 residues. Germline V CDR1 and CDR2: SEHNR, FQNEAQ (reference sequence). Trimming pared 7 bases from V and 10 bases from J, leaving 14 bases between. The TCR originated in a female donor with breast cancer. Some clones in this sample may be carry-over from other donors' samples. Sequenced material: tumor-adjacent breast tissue. The rearrangement links TRBV7-9 to TRBJ2-1, with D maybe TRBD1 (6 bases). CDR3 nucleotide sequence: TGTGCCAGCAACGTCAGGGGCGACGAGCAGTTCTTC. The encoded protein is CASNVRGDEQFF.